These T cell receptor beta chains were read from a single sample in a study of blood T cell repertoires in COVID-19. The data were produced by immunoSEQ multiplex PCR, yet TCRdb's version contains in-frame clones alone and is incomplete. In the table there are 200,000 to 250,000 clones, 80% to 95% of which are singletons. The specimen was peripheral blood. The origin of the receptors is a man in his 60s with COVID-19, enrolled during active disease. The CDR3 runs from the conserved cysteine through the conserved F or W. Fields, in order: clone size, D gene, J gene, V gene, CDR3 protein, CDR3 DNA. A D gene is named only where the DNA matches it firmly. Only part of the rows carry a size: once, few, many, or a class if the clone is expanded.

clone size: NA
D gene: NA
J gene: TRBJ1-3
V gene: TRBV29-1
CDR3 protein: CSVRQDSGNTIYF
CDR3 DNA: TGCAGCGTTCGACAGGACTCTGGAAACACCATATATTTT

clone size: NA
D gene: NA
J gene: TRBJ1-6
V gene: TRBV2
CDR3 protein: CASAEQGLNSPLHF
CDR3 DNA: TGTGCCAGCGCCGAACAGGGTTTGAATTCACCCCTCCACTTT

clone size: NA
D gene: NA
J gene: TRBJ1-1
V gene: TRBV15
CDR3 protein: CATSRDQSNTEAFF
CDR3 DNA: TGTGCCACCAGCAGAGACCAGTCGAACACTGAAGCTTTCTTT

clone size: NA
D gene: NA
J gene: TRBJ2-7
V gene: TRBV10-3
CDR3 protein: CAISEGPPTYEQYF
CDR3 DNA: TGTGCCATCAGTGAGGGGCCCCCGACCTACGAGCAGTACTTC

clone size: few
D gene: NA
J gene: TRBJ2-7
V gene: TRBV18
CDR3 protein: CASSPRAAGVAEQYF
CDR3 DNA: TGTGCCAGCTCACCACGGGCCGCAGGGGTAGCCGAGCAGTACTTC

clone size: few
D gene: TRBD1
J gene: TRBJ1-2
V gene: TRBV2
CDR3 protein: CASTASGTGGQGYTF
CDR3 DNA: TGTGCCAGCACAGCTTCCGGGACAGGGGGCCAGGGCTACACCTTC

clone size: NA
D gene: TRBD2
J gene: TRBJ2-3
V gene: TRBV5-1
CDR3 protein: CASSPAGPTDTQYF
CDR3 DNA: TGCGCCAGCAGCCCAGCGGGGCCCACAGATACGCAGTATTTT

clone size: once
D gene: NA
J gene: TRBJ2-1
V gene: TRBV7-9
CDR3 protein: CASSPGRGTVEQFF
CDR3 DNA: TGTGCCAGCAGCCCGGGCAGGGGCACGGTTGAGCAGTTCTTC

clone size: NA
D gene: TRBD2
J gene: TRBJ2-1
V gene: TRBV7-8
CDR3 protein: CASSLGKLAGGLNEQFF
CDR3 DNA: TGTGCCAGCAGCTTAGGGAAACTAGCGGGGGGGCTCAATGAGCAGTTCTTC

clone size: NA
D gene: TRBD2
J gene: TRBJ2-5
V gene: TRBV12-3/TRBV12-4
CDR3 protein: CASRGTSGGTQYF
CDR3 DNA: TGTGCCAGCAGGGGGACTAGCGGGGGAACCCAGTACTTC

clone size: NA
D gene: NA
J gene: TRBJ1-1
V gene: TRBV6-5
CDR3 protein: CASKFGGIGAFF
CDR3 DNA: TGTGCCAGCAAGTTCGGGGGAATAGGGGCTTTCTTT

clone size: NA
D gene: NA
J gene: TRBJ2-7
V gene: TRBV11-2
CDR3 protein: CASSKRYEQYF
CDR3 DNA: TGTGCCAGCAGCAAGCGCTACGAGCAGTACTTC

clone size: NA
D gene: NA
J gene: TRBJ2-6
V gene: TRBV11-2
CDR3 protein: CASSPSGGANVLTF
CDR3 DNA: TGTGCCAGCAGCCCTTCAGGGGGGGCCAACGTCCTGACTTTC

clone size: NA
D gene: TRBD1
J gene: TRBJ1-4
V gene: TRBV30
CDR3 protein: CAWGHGQGATNEKLFF
CDR3 DNA: TGTGCCTGGGGGCACGGACAGGGGGCAACTAATGAAAAACTGTTTTTT

clone size: NA
D gene: TRBD2
J gene: TRBJ2-1
V gene: TRBV7-8
CDR3 protein: CASSLALRLAGGRNNEQFF
CDR3 DNA: TGTGCCAGCAGCTTAGCCCTCAGACTAGCGGGGGGGCGTAACAATGAGCAGTTCTTC

clone size: NA
D gene: NA
J gene: TRBJ2-5
V gene: TRBV11-2
CDR3 protein: CASSFLEKTQYF
CDR3 DNA: TGTGCCAGCAGCTTCTTGGAGAAGACCCAGTACTTC

clone size: NA
D gene: TRBD2
J gene: TRBJ2-7
V gene: TRBV9
CDR3 protein: CASSVGTSGRAYEQYF
CDR3 DNA: TGTGCCAGCAGCGTAGGGACTAGCGGGAGAGCCTACGAGCAGTACTTC

clone size: NA
D gene: NA
J gene: TRBJ1-5
V gene: TRBV21-1
CDR3 protein: CASSRKGQAFSNQPQHF
CDR3 DNA: TGTGCCAGCAGCAGGAAAGGACAGGCCTTCAGCAATCAGCCCCAGCATTTT

clone size: NA
D gene: NA
J gene: TRBJ1-1
V gene: TRBV9
CDR3 protein: CASSLLPGQGMNTEAFF
CDR3 DNA: TGTGCCAGCAGCCTTTTGCCGGGACAAGGAATGAACACTGAAGCTTTCTTT

clone size: NA
D gene: TRBD2
J gene: TRBJ2-3
V gene: TRBV5-1
CDR3 protein: CASSSGVLAGGPQESDTQYF
CDR3 DNA: TGCGCCAGCAGCTCGGGAGTTCTAGCGGGGGGGCCCCAGGAATCAGATACGCAGTATTTT

clone size: NA
D gene: TRBD1
J gene: TRBJ2-1
V gene: TRBV15
CDR3 protein: CATSIGRQGNEQFF
CDR3 DNA: TGTGCCACCAGCATTGGGAGACAGGGCAATGAGCAGTTCTTC

clone size: NA
D gene: TRBD1
J gene: TRBJ2-7
V gene: TRBV9
CDR3 protein: CASSPWDRAYEQYF
CDR3 DNA: TGTGCCAGCAGCCCATGGGACAGGGCCTACGAGCAGTACTTC

clone size: NA
D gene: TRBD2
J gene: TRBJ2-2
V gene: TRBV5-4
CDR3 protein: CASSGRAGAGTGELFF
CDR3 DNA: TGTGCCAGCAGCGGTCGAGCGGGGGCGGGGACCGGGGAGCTGTTTTTT

clone size: NA
D gene: TRBD1
J gene: TRBJ1-2
V gene: TRBV6-5
CDR3 protein: CASSFRDRDTYGYTF
CDR3 DNA: TGTGCCAGCAGTTTCCGGGACAGGGACACCTATGGCTACACCTTC

clone size: NA
D gene: TRBD1
J gene: TRBJ1-2
V gene: TRBV5-4
CDR3 protein: CASKIDRGMNYGYTF
CDR3 DNA: TGTGCCAGCAAAATCGACAGGGGGATGAACTATGGCTACACCTTC

clone size: NA
D gene: NA
J gene: TRBJ2-7
V gene: TRBV6-5
CDR3 protein: CASSSLGTGSYEQYF
CDR3 DNA: TGTGCCAGCAGTTCGCTAGGGACTGGATCCTACGAGCAGTACTTC

clone size: NA
D gene: TRBD2
J gene: TRBJ2-2
V gene: TRBV20-1
CDR3 protein: CSASPSGNTGELFF
CDR3 DNA: TGCAGTGCTAGTCCTAGCGGGAACACCGGGGAGCTGTTTTTT